The 21 T cell receptor beta chains in this list originate from one sample, sequenced in a study of graft-versus-host responses after intestinal transplantation. Their antigens remain unidentified. TCRdb keeps only in-frame clones here, not all; method: immunoSEQ multiplex PCR. The data contain about 97,000 clones, about nine tenths of them singletons. The sequenced sample was unstimulated CD8+ T cells sorted from spleen or lymph node cells, obtained before transplant. The receptors stem from a human donor who was the organ donor for an intestinal transplant.

This chain uses TRBV11-2 with TRBJ2-7; 10 bases map to TRBD1. This CDR3 spans 16 amino acids. Germline CDR1 and CDR2: SGHAT and FQNNGV. With 5 bases clipped from V and 3 bases from J, the junction kept 10 bases outside the gene matches. The CDR3 reads CASSPGWGQGYYEQYF. The CDR3 DNA is TGTGCCAGCAGCCCAGGGTGGGGACAGGGGTACTACGAGCAGTACTTC. Drawing the rest from reference TRBV11-2 and TRBJ2-7, the complete variable domain is EAGVAQSPRYKIIEKRQSVAFWCNPISGHATLYWYQQILGQGPKLLIQFQNNGVVDDSQLPKDRFSAERLKGVDSTLKIQPAKLEDSAVYLCASSPGWGQGYYEQYFGPGTRLTVT.

This clone was detected only once. The rearrangement uses TRBV28 and TRBJ1-5, with 7 nucleotides matching TRBD1. V lost 4 bases, J lost 0 bases, and 9 bases stayed unmatched. CDR1 MDHEN and CDR2 SYDVKM come from the germline V gene. This CDR3 is built from 17 residues. DNA for the CDR3: TGTGCCAGCAGTTCCGGGACAGAACTTTATAGCAATCAGCCCCAGCATTTT. Its protein product is CASSSGTELYSNQPQHF.

The rearrangement uses TRBV7-9 and TRBJ2-5; the match to TRBD2 covers 9 bases. Germline CDR1 is SEHNR and CDR2 is FQNEAQ (reference sequence). The V segment lost 5 bases and the J segment 4 bases; nucleotides outside the gene matches: 14. The CDR3 is 17 amino acids. CDR3 region: CASSPQAAGGRSETQYF. CDR3 in DNA: TGTGCCAGCAGCCCCCAAGCGGCGGGGGGGCGCTCAGAGACCCAGTACTTC.

The V and J genes are TRBV29-1 and TRBJ2-6; tentatively, D is TRBD1 (5 bases). Trimming removed 0 bases at V and 2 bases at J, with 8 bases between. This CDR3 is 15 amino acids long. Germline CDR1 is SQVTM and CDR2 is ANQGSEA. The CDR3 sequence is CSVEEIGAGANVLTF. The CDR3 DNA reads as TGCAGCGTTGAAGAGATAGGGGCTGGGGCCAACGTCCTGACTTTC.

This clone was picked up a small number of times. The chain joins TRBV7-9 to TRBJ2-7; a possible D gene is TRBD2 (6 bases). Trimming took off 4 bases at V and 2 bases at J, with 15 bases between the two ends. Germline CDR1 reads SEHNR; CDR2 reads FQNEAQ (reference sequence). The CDR3 sequence is 15 residues long. CDR3 protein: CASSSPRDSTYEQYF. CDR3 nucleotides: TGTGCCAGCAGCTCCCCCCGGGACTCCACCTACGAGCAGTACTTC.

This rearrangement joins TRBV5-1 to TRBJ2-7, with D possibly TRBD1 on 5 matching bases. The CDR3 is 14 amino acids. V was trimmed by 5 bases and J by 4 bases, leaving 16 bases between them. CDR1 SGHRS and CDR2 YFSETQ come from the germline V gene. In DNA form, the CDR3 reads TGCGCCAGCAGTAAGGGCAGGGCGACTTACGAGCAGTACTTC. It encodes CASSKGRATYEQYF.

The gene calls are TRBV4-1 and TRBJ2-2; TRBD1 matches 8 bases. CDR1 MGHRA and CDR2 YSYEKL come from the germline V gene. There are 14 residues in the CDR3. With 6 bases clipped from V and 5 bases from J, the junction kept 5 bases outside the gene matches. CDR3 amino acids: CASRDRVWTGELFF. Here the CDR3 DNA reads TGCGCCAGCAGGGACAGGGTTTGGACCGGGGAGCTGTTTTTT.

The chain employs TRBV5-6 and TRBJ2-5, with 8 bases aligning to TRBD2. Germline V CDR1 and CDR2: SGHDT, YYEEEE. V was clipped by 4 bases and J by 4 bases; unmatched bases: 6. The CDR3 totals 14 residues. CDR3 in amino acids: CASSEIAGRETQYF. The CDR3 region has the DNA TGTGCCAGCAGCGAGATAGCGGGACGAGAGACCCAGTACTTC. The variable domain in full, with the rest retrieved from reference TRBV5-6 and TRBJ2-5, is DAGVTQSPTHLIKTRGQQVTLRCSPKSGHDTVSWYQQALGQGPQFIFQYYEEEERQRGNFPDRFSGHQFPNYSSELNVNALLLGDSALYLCASSEIAGRETQYFGPGTRLLVL.

This chain uses TRBV5-4 with TRBJ1-1, with TRBD1 as a possible D gene (6 bases). CDR3 length: 14 amino acids. V lost 0 bases and J lost 3, with 9 bases in between. Germline V CDR1 and CDR2: SGHNT, YYREEE (reference sequence). The CDR3 nucleotides read TGTGCCAGCAGCTTGGGAGGGGGTTACACTGAAGCTTTCTTT. This sequence encodes CASSLGGGYTEAFF.

The chain uses TRBV19 and TRBJ2-7; 8 positions match TRBD1. CDR3 length: 15 amino acids. CDR1 and CDR2 from the germline V gene are LNHDA and SQIVND (reference sequence). Losses at the gene ends were 5 bases for V and 5 bases for J; bases not matched to a gene: 11. The CDR3 is CASSPLQGAHDEQYF. As DNA, the CDR3 is TGTGCCAGTAGTCCACTTCAGGGGGCGCACGACGAGCAGTACTTC.

This rearrangement joins TRBV15 to TRBJ2-1, with D possibly TRBD1 on 5 matching bases. Trimming stripped 0 bases from V and 1 base from J, with 16 bases between. The CDR3 is 18 amino acids. CDR1 is LNHNV, CDR2 YYDKDF, per germline (reference sequence). CDR3 residues: CATSRDRDSRGSYNEQFF. CDR3 DNA sequence: TGTGCCACCAGCAGAGATCGAGATAGTAGGGGTTCCTACAATGAGCAGTTCTTC.

The V gene is TRBV29-1, the J gene TRBJ2-7, with TRBD2 matching 13 bases. Per the germline V gene, CDR1 is SQVTM and CDR2 is ANQGSEA. This CDR3 comprises 16 residues. Germline trimming cut 0 bases from V and 3 bases from J; bases unmatched to any gene: 5. CDR3 nucleotides: TGCAGCGTTGAAGATACCCGGACTAGCGGGAGCTACGAGCAGTACTTC. Translation gives CSVEDTRTSGSYEQYF.

The chain is built from TRBV5-5 and TRBJ2-5; 9 bases map to TRBD1. The V gene's germline CDR1 is SGHKS and CDR2 YYEKEE (reference sequence). V shed 2 bases, J shed 1 base, and the junction held 12 bases outside the gene matches. CDR3 length equals 18 residues. The CDR3 protein is CASSFERDRVWGQETQYF. Here the CDR3 DNA reads TGTGCCAGCAGCTTCGAACGGGACAGGGTTTGGGGCCAAGAGACCCAGTACTTC.

The rearrangement uses TRBV6-5 and TRBJ2-7; 7 nucleotides match TRBD1. CDR1 is MNHEY, CDR2 SVGAGI, per germline. V trimming: 5 bases; J trimming: 1 base; junction bases outside the gene matches: 2. The CDR3 loop spans 13 amino acids. The CDR3 DNA reads TGTGCCAGCAGTCAGGGGGATTCCTACGAGCAGTACTTC. Translation gives CASSQGDSYEQYF.

The V gene is TRBV27, the J gene TRBJ2-7; D may be TRBD1 (6 bases). The V gene lost 5 bases and the J gene lost 5 bases, with 28 bases spanning the gap. From germline, CDR1 is MNHEY and CDR2 SMNVEV (reference sequence). This CDR3 contains 18 residues. The CDR3 loop reads CASSPQVLHSTGFHEQYF. For the CDR3, the DNA is TGTGCCAGCAGTCCCCAGGTGCTACATTCGACAGGTTTCCACGAGCAGTACTTC.

As regards this clone: Other DNA sequences in the same sample also yield this CDR3. The chain employs TRBV11-2 and TRBJ2-2; 12 nucleotides align to TRBD2. Germline V gene lookup returns CDR1 SGHAT and CDR2 FQNNGV. The ends lost 5 bases at V and 6 bases at J; junction bases unmatched: 7. This CDR3 comprises 16 residues. In DNA form, the CDR3 reads TGTGCCAGCAGCCACGGACTAGCGGGATCGGCCGGGGAGCTGTTTTTT. This encodes CASSHGLAGSAGELFF.

The CDR3 spells CASSLAPQGDYNEQFF. In nucleotides, the CDR3 is TGCGCCAGCAGCTTGGCCCCTCAGGGGGACTACAATGAGCAGTTCTTC. The chain is built from TRBV5-1 and TRBJ2-1, with 7 bases aligning to TRBD1. Looked up from germline, CDR1 is SGHRS and CDR2 is YFSETQ. V gave up 0 bases and J gave up 3 bases; unmatched junction bases: 6. There are 16 residues in the CDR3.

Comments on this clone: A junction end diverges from the germline sequence, so it may reflect a read error. The V gene is TRBV15, the J gene TRBJ2-3; 7 positions match TRBD1. Germline CDR1 and CDR2: LNHNV and YYDKDF (reference sequence). The CDR3 contains 19 residues. The CDR3 DNA reads as TGTGCCACCAGCAGAGGAGGGGGCTCTCCACTTTTTATCACAGGTACGCAGTATTTT. Residues: CATSRGGGSPLFITGTQYF.

The chain employs TRBV19 and TRBJ1-2; TRBD1 aligns across 7 bases. With V trimmed by 6 bases and J by 0 bases, 13 bases remained unmatched. The V gene's germline CDR1 is LNHDA and CDR2 SQIVND (reference sequence). The CDR3 is 17 residues long. The CDR3 DNA reads TGTGCCAGTAGCGACCCCTCACCAGGGGGGACTAACTATGGCTACACCTTC. This gives the protein CASSDPSPGGTNYGYTF.

The gene calls are TRBV7-9 and TRBJ2-7; 7 positions match TRBD1. The CDR3 is 14 amino acids. Germline CDR1 SEHNR, CDR2 FQNEAQ (reference sequence). V trimming: 2 bases; J trimming: 5 bases; junction bases outside the gene matches: 6. The CDR3 coding sequence is TGTGCCAGCAGCTTACCGGGACAGCCCCACGAGCAGTACTTC. Residues: CASSLPGQPHEQYF. Together with reference TRBV7-9 and TRBJ2-7, the CDR3 gives the full variable domain: DTGVSQNPRHKITKRGQNVTFRCDPISEHNRLYWYRQTLGQGPEFLTYFQNEAQLEKSRLLSDRFSAERPKGSFSTLEIQRTEQGDSAMYLCASSLPGQPHEQYFGPGTRLTVT.

V gene TRBV30 combines with J gene TRBJ2-2; D is ambiguous. Germline V gene data show CDR1 as GTSNPN and CDR2 as SVGIG (reference sequence). Trimming cost V 1 base and J 6 bases, with 6 bases left between them. This CDR3 is 12 amino acids long. The CDR3 nucleotides are TGTGCCTGGAGTGGTAGCCCCGGGGAGCTGTTTTTT. The encoded protein is CAWSGSPGELFF.